Below, 25 T cell receptor beta chains from the same sample are listed, as sequenced in a study of PD-L1 blockade in urothelial cancer. Here immunoSEQ multiplex PCR was the method, and the copy in TCRdb shows in-frame clones only, minus some. The sample consists of thousands of clones, about 39% of them appearing once. This material consisted of tumor tissue, taken before atezolizumab (anti-PD-L1) treatment. The receptor source for this set is a man aged 60-69 years with urothelial cancer.

This rearrangement joins TRBV19 to TRBJ2-7; 11 bases map to TRBD2. The CDR3 has 15 amino acids. Germline-derived CDR1 and CDR2 are LNHDA and SQIVND (reference sequence). J lost 3 bases, V lost 5 bases, and 6 bases had no gene match. For the CDR3, the DNA is TGTGCCAGTAGTCCTACTAGCGGGGGCGGCTACGAGCAGTACTTC. Its protein product is CASSPTSGGGYEQYF.

The chain combines TRBV1 with TRBJ2-5; the table's D call of TRBD2 was not tested on the DNA. TRBV1 is an annotated pseudogene. The CDR3 contains 19 residues. As DNA, the CDR3 is TGCGCCAGCAGCCTACCCACCGGGACTAGCGGGGCCCCAACAGAGACCCAGTACTTC. This encodes CASSLPTGTSGAPTETQYF.

This clone was seen more than once but under ten times. The gene calls are TRBV11-3 and TRBJ2-3; D unclear. With 1 base removed from V and 0 bases from J, the gap between germline ends came to 8 bases. The germline gives CDR1 SGHNT, CDR2 YENEEA. CDR3 length: 15 amino acids. CDR3 sequence reads: CASSLGRYSTDTQYF. CDR3 sequence (DNA): TGTGCCAGCAGCTTAGGGCGATATAGCACAGATACGCAGTATTTT.

The chain combines TRBV10-1 with TRBJ1-2; 7 bases map to TRBD1. The trim removed 6 bases at V and 3 bases at J, leaving 13 bases unmatched. Germline CDR1 reads WNHNN; CDR2 reads SYGVQD (reference sequence). The CDR3 consists of 16 residues. CDR3 bases: TGCGCCAGCAGCCTGCCGGGACAGCATGTGGACTATGGCTACACCTTC. Residues: CASSLPGQHVDYGYTF.

The chain couples TRBV11-3 to TRBJ2-7; 9 bases are a match to TRBD2. Unmatched junction bases numbered 11, after V lost 5 bases and J lost 6 bases. The CDR3 sequence is 15 residues long. The germline gives CDR1 SGHNT, CDR2 YENEEA. The CDR3 sequence: CASSPYRRGGSEQYF. CDR3 bases: TGTGCCAGCAGCCCCTACCGGCGGGGGGGAAGCGAGCAGTACTTC.

This clone was picked up a small number of times. The chain couples TRBV11-3 to TRBJ2-7; 7 bases fit TRBD1. The CDR3 is made up of 14 amino acids. CDR1 SGHNT and CDR2 YENEEA come from the germline V gene. Trimming cost V 5 bases and J 4 bases; bases outside gene matches: 8. The CDR3 DNA reads TGTGCCAGCAGCCCCGGGACAGCGACTTACGAGCAGTACTTC. This encodes CASSPGTATYEQYF.

This clone has just a few counts. V gene TRBV14 combines with J gene TRBJ1-2; no clear D. CDR3 size: 15 residues. Germline CDR1 reads SGHDN; CDR2 reads FVKESK. V was trimmed by 2 bases and J by 7 bases, leaving 17 bases between them. CDR3 residues: CASSQRHMVLGGYTF. Written as DNA, the CDR3 is TGTGCCAGCAGCCAACGTCACATGGTGCTTGGTGGCTACACCTTC.

This clone was seen more than once but under ten times. This sequence joins TRBV6-8 and TRBJ1-1; 7 bases map to TRBD1. Trimming removed 4 bases from V and 1 base from J; junction bases left unmatched: 3. Germline V lookup: CDR1 MNHGY, CDR2 SAAAGT. This CDR3 is built from 14 residues. The CDR3 DNA reads as TGTGCCAGCAGTTCAAGGACAGGGAACACTGAAGCTTTCTTT. The encoded protein is CASSSRTGNTEAFF.

This clone was counted a few times. The rearrangement links TRBV5-1 to TRBJ2-4; 11 positions agree with TRBD1. This CDR3 comprises 16 residues. V lost 3 bases, J lost 3 bases, and 5 bases stayed unmatched. In germline, CDR1 is SGHRS, CDR2 YFSETQ. The CDR3 here is CASSSTGTGGKNIQYF. CDR3 nucleotide sequence: TGCGCCAGCAGCTCAACCGGGACAGGGGGCAAAAACATTCAGTACTTC.

This clone was recorded a few times. The chain is built from TRBV7-7 and TRBJ2-7; a weak D match, TRBD1 (5 bases). V shed 1 base and J shed 3 bases, with 13 bases lying between them. Germline CDR1 reads SSHAT; CDR2 reads FNYEAQ (reference sequence). The CDR3 is made up of 15 amino acids. CDR3 region: CASSLEGAGHYEQYF. CDR3 nucleotide sequence: TGTGCCAGCAGCTTAGAAGGGGCTGGGCACTACGAGCAGTACTTC.

The rearrangement joins TRBV6-8 to TRBJ2-1; weak D call: TRBD2 (6 bases). The CDR3 covers 18 residues. The germline V gene encodes CDR1 MNHGY and CDR2 SAAAGT. The CDR3 nucleotides are TGTGGAAGAGACGCGCGGGGCCCGGAAACTAGCTCCTACAATGAGCAGTTCTTC. The encoded protein is CGRDARGPETSSYNEQFF.

This chain links TRBV14 with TRBJ2-1, with D perhaps matching TRBD1 or TRBD2 (5 bases each). The length of the CDR3 is 12 residues. Trimming took off 3 bases at V and 8 bases at J, with 8 bases between the two ends. Per the germline V gene, CDR1 is SGHDN and CDR2 is FVKESK. The CDR3 nucleotides read TGTGCCAGCAGCCAGGGGGTTTATGAGCAGTTCTTC. It yields the protein CASSQGVYEQFF.

This chain links TRBV19 with TRBJ2-1; D gene ambiguous. V lost 6 bases and J 5 bases, leaving 14 bases between the germline ends. Germline CDR1 and CDR2: LNHDA and SQIVND (reference sequence). CDR3 size: 14 residues. CDR3 sequence reads: CASRGWTIDNEQFF. Written as DNA, the CDR3 is TGTGCCAGTAGAGGGTGGACCATCGACAATGAGCAGTTCTTC.

This clone was observed a single time. This sequence joins TRBV5-1 and TRBJ1-4, with a possible D match to TRBD1 (6 bases). There are 14 residues in the CDR3. Germline CDR1 is SGHRS and CDR2 is YFSETQ. Trimming removed 2 bases at V and 5 bases at J, with 10 bases between. In DNA, the CDR3 is TGCGCCAGCAGCTTCGGACAGAGAAATGAAAAACTGTTTTTT. Encoded protein: CASSFGQRNEKLFF.

This clone was seen a few times. The chain uses TRBV6-8 and TRBJ2-5; 8 bases align to TRBD1. Germline V gene sequence: CDR1 MNHGY, CDR2 SAAAGT. The CDR3 runs 16 residues. Unmatched junction bases numbered 10, after V lost 2 bases and J lost 5 bases. The CDR3 sequence is CASSYVGQGMGETQYF. The CDR3, as DNA: TGTGCCAGCAGTTACGTAGGACAGGGTATGGGGGAGACCCAGTACTTC.

Only a few counts were recorded for this clone. The rearrangement joins TRBV6-1 to TRBJ2-3; no firm D call. The CDR3 loop spans 13 amino acids. Germline CDR1 is MNHNS and CDR2 is SASEGT. The ends were cut back, 1 base at V and 1 base at J, with 3 bases in the middle. CDR3 DNA: TGTGCCAGCAGTGAAGGGGGCACAGATACGCAGTATTTT. Protein sequence: CASSEGGTDTQYF.

The sample holds a few counts of this clone. Compared with germline, one end of the junction differs, possibly owing to a read error. This chain links TRBV6-8 with TRBJ1-1; D is unclear. CDR1 and CDR2 from the germline V gene are MNHGY and SAAAGT. The CDR3 is made up of 12 amino acids. The CDR3 region is CAISALNTEAFF. The CDR3 DNA follows: TGTGCCATCAGTGCACTGAACACTGAAGCTTTCTTT.

V usage is TRBV7-7 and J usage is TRBJ2-1; 13 bases are shared with TRBD2. There are 17 residues in the CDR3. The junction had 7 bases not matched to a gene; V was cut back by 5 bases and J by 3 bases. From germline, CDR1 is SSHAT and CDR2 FNYEAQ (reference sequence). For the CDR3, the DNA is TGTGCCAGCAGCCCAGGACTAGCGGGGGCCAACTACAATGAGCAGTTCTTC. Amino acids: CASSPGLAGANYNEQFF.

The chain carries TRBV18 and TRBJ1-5; D is unresolved. Trimming removed 3 bases at V and 6 bases at J, with 15 bases between. In germline, CDR1 is KGHSH, CDR2 LQKENI. The CDR3 sequence is 15 residues long. CDR3 nucleotides: TGTGCCAGCTCACCGCTGGGAGGTTTTGCTCAGCCCCAGCATTTT. This encodes CASSPLGGFAQPQHF.

The chain uses TRBV29-1 and TRBJ2-1, with 15 bases identical to TRBD2. Trimming took 6 bases from V and 7 from J; bases not matched to a gene: 13. The CDR3 totals 17 residues. CDR1 SQVTM and CDR2 ANQGSEA come from the germline V gene. As DNA, the CDR3 is TGCAGCGTCCATATAGGGACTAGCGGGGGGCCGTCGAATGAGCAGTTCTTC. This gives the protein CSVHIGTSGGPSNEQFF.

The V gene is TRBV28, the J gene TRBJ2-3; 8 nucleotides agree with TRBD2. With 2 bases clipped from V and 5 bases from J, the junction kept 3 bases outside the gene matches. Germline V CDR1 and CDR2: MDHEN, SYDVKM. The CDR3 has 14 amino acids. The CDR3 here is CASSLGRGEDTQYF. CDR3 sequence (DNA): TGTGCCAGCAGTTTAGGGCGGGGGGAAGATACGCAGTATTTT.

The J gene is TRBJ2-7, the V gene TRBV2; possibly TRBD1 for D (6 bases). The germline V and J ends were trimmed by 6 bases and 1 base, with 10 bases remaining between them. CDR1 and CDR2 from the germline V gene are SNHLY and FYNNEI. CDR3 length: 13 amino acids. This chain's CDR3 is CASRGQASYEQYF. The CDR3, as DNA: TGTGCCAGCAGGGGACAAGCGTCCTACGAGCAGTACTTC.

By share, this clone ranks as medium-sized. The V call is TRBV11-3, the J call TRBJ1-4; unclear D gene. The CDR3 length is 15 residues. Per germline, CDR1 SGHNT and CDR2 YENEEA. Trimming took off 4 bases at V and 8 bases at J, with 17 bases between the two ends. The chain's CDR3 is CASSSPPGIREKLFF. The CDR3 DNA reads TGTGCCAGCAGCTCCCCACCGGGGATAAGGGAAAAACTGTTTTTT.

The rearrangement uses TRBV19 and TRBJ1-3, with D perhaps matching TRBD1 (6 bases). Germline assignment: CDR1 LNHDA and CDR2 SQIVND (reference sequence). The CDR3 extends over 14 amino acids. V lost 7 bases and J 0 bases, leaving 10 bases between the germline ends. CDR3 sequence: CASNSDSSGNTIYF. DNA for the CDR3: TGTGCCAGTAACTCGGACAGCTCTGGAAACACCATATATTTT.

CDR3 region: CASSLGDGNTEAFF. The CDR3 coding sequence is TGTGCCAGCAGTTTGGGGGACGGGAACACTGAAGCTTTCTTT. The chain uses TRBV28 and TRBJ1-1; D perhaps matches TRBD1 (5 bases). The germline V gene has CDR1 MDHEN and CDR2 SYDVKM. This CDR3 has 14 residues. V was cut by 3 bases and J by 1 base, with 9 bases left in between.